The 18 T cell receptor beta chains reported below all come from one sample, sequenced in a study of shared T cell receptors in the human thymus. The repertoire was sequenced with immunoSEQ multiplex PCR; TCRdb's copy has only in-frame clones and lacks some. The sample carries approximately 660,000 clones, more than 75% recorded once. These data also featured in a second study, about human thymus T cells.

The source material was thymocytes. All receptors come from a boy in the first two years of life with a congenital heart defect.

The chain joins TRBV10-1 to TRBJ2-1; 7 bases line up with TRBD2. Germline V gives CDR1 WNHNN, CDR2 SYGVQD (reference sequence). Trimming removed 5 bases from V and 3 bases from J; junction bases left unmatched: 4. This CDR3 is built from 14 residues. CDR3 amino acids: CASSPAGFYNEQFF. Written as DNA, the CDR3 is TGCGCCAGCAGTCCAGCGGGATTCTACAATGAGCAGTTCTTC.

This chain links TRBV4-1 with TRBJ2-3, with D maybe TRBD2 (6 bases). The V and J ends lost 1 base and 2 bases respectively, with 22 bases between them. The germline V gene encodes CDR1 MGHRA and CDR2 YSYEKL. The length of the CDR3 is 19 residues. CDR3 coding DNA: TGCGCCAGCAGCCAAGGACCCCCGGGGACTCCGGGACTCACAGATACGCAGTATTTT. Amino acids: CASSQGPPGTPGLTDTQYF.

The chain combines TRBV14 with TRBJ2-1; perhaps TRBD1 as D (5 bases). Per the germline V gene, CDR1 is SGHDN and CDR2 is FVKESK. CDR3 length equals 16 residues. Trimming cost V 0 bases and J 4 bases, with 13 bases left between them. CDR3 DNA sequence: TGTGCCAGCAGCCAAGATCTAGGGGCGACTTACAATGAGCAGTTCTTC. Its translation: CASSQDLGATYNEQFF.

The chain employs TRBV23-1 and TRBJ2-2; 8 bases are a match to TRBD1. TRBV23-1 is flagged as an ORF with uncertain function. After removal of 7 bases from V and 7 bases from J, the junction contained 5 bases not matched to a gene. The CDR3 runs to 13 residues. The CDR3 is CASMDRAYGELFF. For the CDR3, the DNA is TGCGCCAGCATGGACAGGGCATACGGGGAGCTGTTTTTT.

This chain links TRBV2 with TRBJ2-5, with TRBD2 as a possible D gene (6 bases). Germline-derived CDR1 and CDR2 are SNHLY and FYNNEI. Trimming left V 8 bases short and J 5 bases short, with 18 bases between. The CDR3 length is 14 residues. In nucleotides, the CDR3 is TGTGCCAGCGCTGGGAGGTCCCCAGAGGAGACCCAGTACTTC. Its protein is CASAGRSPEETQYF.

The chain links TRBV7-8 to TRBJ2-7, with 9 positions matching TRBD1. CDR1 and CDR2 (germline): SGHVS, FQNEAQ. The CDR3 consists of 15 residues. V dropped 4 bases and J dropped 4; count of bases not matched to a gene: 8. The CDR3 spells CASSWTGTGIYEQYF. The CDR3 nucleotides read TGTGCCAGCAGCTGGACCGGGACAGGGATTTACGAGCAGTACTTC.

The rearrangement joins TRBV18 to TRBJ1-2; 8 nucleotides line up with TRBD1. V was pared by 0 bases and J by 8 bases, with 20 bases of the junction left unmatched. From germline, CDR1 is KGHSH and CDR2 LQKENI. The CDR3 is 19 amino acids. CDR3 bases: TGTGCCAGCTCACCACCGGAAGGGACAGGACCCCTACAGGAAGGGGGCTACACCTTC. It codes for CASSPPEGTGPLQEGGYTF.

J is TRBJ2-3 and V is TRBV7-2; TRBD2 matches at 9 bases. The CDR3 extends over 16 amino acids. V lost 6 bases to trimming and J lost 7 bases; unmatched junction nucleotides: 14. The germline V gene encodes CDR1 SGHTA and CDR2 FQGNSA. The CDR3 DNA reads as TGTGCCAGCAGTGTTCCGGGACTAGCCCTAAGGAATACGCAGTATTTT. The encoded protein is CASSVPGLALRNTQYF. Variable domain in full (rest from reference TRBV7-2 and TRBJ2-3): GAGVSQSPSNKVTEKGKDVELRCDPISGHTALYWYRQSLGQGLEFLIYFQGNSAPDKSGLPSDRFSAERTGGSVSTLTIQRTQQEDSAVYLCASSVPGLALRNTQYFGPGTRLTVL.

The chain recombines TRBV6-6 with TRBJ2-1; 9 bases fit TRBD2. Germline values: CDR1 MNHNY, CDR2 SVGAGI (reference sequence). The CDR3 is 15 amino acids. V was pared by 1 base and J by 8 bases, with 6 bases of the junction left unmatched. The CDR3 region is CASSYWREGTDEQFF. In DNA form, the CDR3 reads TGTGCCAGCAGTTACTGGCGGGAGGGTACCGATGAGCAGTTCTTC.

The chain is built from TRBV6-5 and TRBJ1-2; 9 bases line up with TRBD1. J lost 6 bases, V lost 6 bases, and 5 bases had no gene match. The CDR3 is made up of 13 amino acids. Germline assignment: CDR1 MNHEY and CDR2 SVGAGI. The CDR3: CASRDRGKDGYTF. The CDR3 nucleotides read TGTGCCAGCAGGGACAGGGGTAAAGATGGCTACACCTTC.

CDR3 nucleotides: TGTGCCAGAAGCTTGAAGGGGGCCCCCGCGAACACCGGGGAGCTGTTTTTT. Its protein is CARSLKGAPANTGELFF. V and J are TRBV5-3 and TRBJ2-2, with 7 bases identical to TRBD1. TRBV5-3 is an open reading frame, and its role is uncertain. The trim removed 1 base at V and 0 bases at J, leaving 6 bases unmatched. The length of the CDR3 is 17 residues.

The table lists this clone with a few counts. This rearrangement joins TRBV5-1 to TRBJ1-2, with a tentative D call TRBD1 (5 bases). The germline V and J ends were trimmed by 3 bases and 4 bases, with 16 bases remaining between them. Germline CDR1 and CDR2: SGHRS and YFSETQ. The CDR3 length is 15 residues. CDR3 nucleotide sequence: TGCGCCAGCAGCTCTGGGGGGGGTAGGACCTATGGCTACACCTTC. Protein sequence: CASSSGGGRTYGYTF.

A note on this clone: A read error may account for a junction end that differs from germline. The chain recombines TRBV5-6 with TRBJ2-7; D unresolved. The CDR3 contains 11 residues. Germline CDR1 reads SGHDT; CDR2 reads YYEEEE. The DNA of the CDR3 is TGTGCCGGCAGCTTGTCAGTGGAGCAGTACTTC. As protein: CAGSLSVEQYF.

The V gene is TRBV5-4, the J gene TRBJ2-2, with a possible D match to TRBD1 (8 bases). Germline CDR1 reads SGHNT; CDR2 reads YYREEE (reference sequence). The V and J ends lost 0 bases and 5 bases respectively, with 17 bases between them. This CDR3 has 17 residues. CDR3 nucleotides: TGTGCCAGCAGCTTGGAACAGGGGGGGATTAGTACCGGGGAGCTGTTTTTT. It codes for CASSLEQGGISTGELFF.

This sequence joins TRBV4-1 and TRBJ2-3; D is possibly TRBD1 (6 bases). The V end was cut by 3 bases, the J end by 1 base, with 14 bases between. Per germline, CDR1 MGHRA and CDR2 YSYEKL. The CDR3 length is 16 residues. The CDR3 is CASSHPGPGGTDTQYF. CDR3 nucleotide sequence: TGCGCCAGCAGCCATCCGGGGCCAGGGGGCACAGATACGCAGTATTTT.

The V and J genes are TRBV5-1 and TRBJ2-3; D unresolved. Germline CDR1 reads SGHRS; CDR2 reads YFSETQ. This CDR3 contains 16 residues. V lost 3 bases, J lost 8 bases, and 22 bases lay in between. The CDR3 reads CASSSRRVLVYGTQYF. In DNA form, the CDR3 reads TGCGCCAGCAGCTCGCGCCGGGTCCTCGTGTACGGTACGCAGTATTTT.

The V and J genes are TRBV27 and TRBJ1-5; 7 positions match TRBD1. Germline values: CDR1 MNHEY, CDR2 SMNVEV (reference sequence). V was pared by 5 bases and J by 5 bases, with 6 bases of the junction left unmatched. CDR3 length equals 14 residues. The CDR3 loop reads CASSRGQVDQPQHF. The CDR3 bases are TGTGCCAGCAGTCGCGGACAGGTTGATCAGCCCCAGCATTTT.

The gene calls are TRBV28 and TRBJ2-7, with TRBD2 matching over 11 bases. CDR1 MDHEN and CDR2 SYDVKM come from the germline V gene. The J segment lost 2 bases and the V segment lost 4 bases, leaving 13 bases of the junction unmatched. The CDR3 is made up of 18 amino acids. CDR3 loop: CASSSRTSGCRIPYEQYF. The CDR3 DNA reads TGTGCCAGCAGTTCCCGGACTAGCGGGTGTCGAATCCCCTACGAGCAGTACTTC.